This TCR beta chain was found in a study of T cells in Graves' hyperthyroidism and ophthalmopathy (dated by TCRdb to the late 2010s). Regarding the research as a whole: Peripheral blood samples were taken at initial diagnosis, before any treatment was given. An independent validation cohort of about 19 hyperthyroidism patients and about 15 patients who later progressed to ophthalmopathy tested prospective prediction of ophthalmopathy. The paper reports TCR Vbeta CDR3 sequencing of over 130 peripheral blood samples: 43 ophthalmopathy, about 75 hyperthyroidism and around 17 progressor patients. The 100 or so discovery patients were divided at random into training and test sets in a 7:3 ratio. Thyroid tissue and blood T-cell repertoires from six Graves' hyperthyroidism patients were also compared in the study. TCR V-J signatures able to tell the groups apart were searched for in a discovery cohort of 90 to 100 patients, of whom roughly 42 had Graves' ophthalmopathy and roughly 59 had stable Graves' hyperthyroidism. Once sampling was done, hyperthyroidism patients were given methimazole at a starting dose of 30 mg daily, whereas ophthalmopathy patients were given high-dose intravenous methylprednisolone.

Ophthalmopathy patients had moderately to severely active disease, with a Clinical Activity Score of 3 or more, a NOSPECS grade of 4 or more, and a disease duration of less than 3 months. Exclusion was applied to patients with uncontrolled infections, other autoimmune diseases, pregnancy or lactation. Diagnoses were established on the basis of clinical symptoms, serum thyroxine and TRAb, thyroid ultrasound, and orbital computed tomography. PBMCs were isolated from 10 ml of fresh peripheral blood by Ficoll-Paque density gradient centrifugation. Total RNA was extracted with Trizol reagent, and quality was checked on an Agilent 2100 Bioanalyzer. Paper-wide results and their limitations: A model built on a 13 V-J signature distinguished ophthalmopathy from stable hyperthyroidism, reaching approximately 89% sensitivity and around 82% specificity in cross-validation and 80%/75% in testing. Most expanded thyroid clonotypes (frequency above 0.001) were also detected in blood, a finding suggesting that blood repertoires may reflect thyroid immune responses. Sample size was not statistically predetermined, and investigators were not blinded to group allocation. In validation, progression to ophthalmopathy was predicted by the model with 70.59% sensitivity and nearly 75% specificity, a median of roughly 6.4 months before onset.

V and J are truncated by 8 bases and 2 bases respectively, leaving an intervening sequence of 11 bases. The CDR3 contains 13 residues, cysteine and phenylalanine counted. CDR3 DNA only is kept here, 39 bases in frame from base 1. The germline V gene sets CDR1 to MNHNS and CDR2 to SASEGT. This clonotype was recorded at least ten times. Its antigen specificity is not known. Within one base of it there is no much larger clone, and no base qualities were kept. Amplification of TCR beta CDR3 regions was carried out from RNA transcripts. A first-round RT-PCR of the TCR CDR3 used the HTBI primer set with the Qiagen OneStep RT-PCR kit. Libraries were constructed in a second round of multiplex PCR, after which size selection and purification were performed. The libraries were sequenced on an Illumina HiSeq2000 using paired-end 100 bp reads. As for the authors' bioinformatics: SOAPnuke was used to process the raw data, throwing out any read that contained adapters or uncalled bases, had a mean Phred below 15, or lacked an exact constant-primer or identifier match. High-quality paired reads were merged with COPE v1.2.5, and unique nucleotide sequences were defined as clonotypes. MiTCR v1.1 was used to align clonotypes to the IMGT TRBV, TRBD and TRBJ reference segments. Analysis was restricted to V-J combinations with a frequency above 0.0001, which covered about 99% of repertoires. A TCS score was defined as the ratio between F50 (clonal expansion) and ExV (chaos), using BLOSUM62-based TCRdist between CDR3 peptides within each V-J. Welch's t-statistics and random forest reduced roughly 500 V-J features to 13, which were used in a naive Bayes classifier (R e1071). Clones were called with MiXCR by TCRdb after fastp trimmed the public reads at Q25, and only in-frame beta chains were retained. Every entry covers one CDR3 protein and lists the most common genes and DNA from its rows. TCRdb, not the authors, supplied the V and J calls. The sample table lists about 600,000 distinct CDR3 sequences, more than 13% of them with a count of one. The ten largest clonotypes hold roughly 6.9% of the sample.

Sequencing used blood. Here the chain combines TRBV6-1 and TRBJ2-3, with TRBD2 perhaps the D gene, on 6 matching bases. The TCR sequence derives from a woman aged 18-29 years with Graves' ophthalmopathy. The DNA sequence follows: TGTGCCAGCGCCCGGGGGTTCACAGATACGCAGTATTTT. This sequence encodes CASARGFTDTQYF.